The 30 T cell receptor beta chains listed next were all sequenced from one sample in a study of CD8 T cells in Susac syndrome. With random hexamers, reverse transcription was performed on about 0.5 to 1 ug of RNA. MiXCR, applied by TCRdb to the immunoSEQ multiplex PCR reads, yields one record per CDR3 protein. This repertoire shows 150,000 to 200,000 distinct CDR3 sequences, about 95% found once; its top ten account for 0.1%. Sequenced material: CD4+ T cells from PBMCs. All receptors derive from a human donor in good health.

J is TRBJ2-7 and V is TRBV7-3; D perhaps matches TRBD1 (7 bases). Germline lookup yields CDR1 SGHTA and CDR2 FQGTGA. Trimming took off 3 bases at V and 6 bases at J, with 15 bases between the two ends. The CDR3 consists of 14 residues. The CDR3 nucleotides are TGTGCCAGCAGCTTCGGGGGACAGCGTGGCGAGCAGTACTTC. Residues: CASSFGGQRGEQYF.

The CDR3 spells CASSQGLAVQYF. The DNA of the CDR3 is TGTGCCAGCAGCCAGGGGCTGGCAGTGCAGTACTTC. This chain connects TRBV3-1 to TRBJ2-7, with D perhaps matching TRBD1 (5 bases). V gave up 3 bases and J gave up 9 bases, with 12 bases separating them. Germline CDR1 reads LGHDT; CDR2 reads YNNKEL (reference sequence). The CDR3 length is 12 residues.

The table lists this clonotype with a count of one. The gene calls are TRBV30 and TRBJ2-6; D not resolved. This CDR3 spans 15 amino acids. V was cut by 3 bases and J by 2 bases, with 11 bases left in between. Germline V gene sequence: CDR1 GTSNPN, CDR2 SVGIG (reference sequence). CDR3 protein: CAWSHIRTGANVLTF. CDR3 in DNA: TGTGCCTGGAGCCATATCCGGACTGGGGCCAACGTCCTGACTTTC. Full variable domain (remainder filled in from reference TRBV30 and TRBJ2-6): SQTIHQWPATLVQPVGSPLSLECTVEGTSNPNLYWYRQAAGRGLQLLFYSVGIGQISSEVPQNLSASRPQDRQFILSSKKLLLSDSGFYLCAWSHIRTGANVLTFGAGSRLTVL.

This CDR3 reads CSAPPGSSYEQYF. DNA for the CDR3: TGCAGTGCACCGCCAGGCTCCTCCTACGAGCAGTACTTC. This chain joins TRBV20-1 and TRBJ2-7, with D unresolved. With 6 bases removed from V and 0 bases from J, the gap between germline ends came to 12 bases. CDR1 and CDR2 (germline): DFQATT, SNEGSKA (reference sequence). The CDR3 length is 13 residues.

The gene calls are TRBV15 and TRBJ2-3; D unclear. Germline assignment: CDR1 LNHNV and CDR2 YYDKDF (reference sequence). V lost 8 bases, J lost 2 bases, and 11 bases lay in between. The CDR3 is 13 amino acids. The chain's CDR3 is CATSARSTDTQYF. Here the CDR3 DNA reads TGTGCCACCTCGGCAAGGTCCACAGATACGCAGTATTTT.

The CDR3 nucleotides are TGTGCCACCAGCGACGCACTAGCGGGAGTCCTCAATGAGCAGTTCTTC. Translating it yields CATSDALAGVLNEQFF. The chain employs TRBV24-1 and TRBJ2-1; 11 positions match TRBD2. The germline V gene has CDR1 KGHDR and CDR2 SFDVKD. V shed 7 bases, J shed 6 bases, and the junction held 10 bases outside the gene matches. The CDR3 is 16 residues long.

This clonotype was found once. This chain connects TRBV28 to TRBJ1-5, with D possibly matching TRBD1 (5 bases). Trimming pared 4 bases from V and 0 bases from J, leaving 13 bases between. The CDR3 totals 16 residues. Germline V CDR1 and CDR2: MDHEN, SYDVKM. The CDR3 DNA sequence: TGTGCCAGCAGTTCTGACGGGGGGTTTAGCAATCAGCCCCAGCATTTT. Protein sequence: CASSSDGGFSNQPQHF.

The V gene is TRBV2, the J gene TRBJ2-7; D gene uncertain. This CDR3 spans 12 amino acids. CDR1 is SNHLY, CDR2 FYNNEI, per germline. Trimming left V 4 bases short and J 0 bases short, with 4 bases between. The CDR3 DNA reads as TGTGCCAGCAGTGGGGACTCCTACGAGCAGTACTTC. Its protein product is CASSGDSYEQYF.

The J gene is TRBJ2-3, the V gene TRBV15; no definite D call. Trimming took 2 bases from V and 3 from J, leaving 15 bases between them. CDR3 size: 16 residues. Looked up from germline, CDR1 is LNHNV and CDR2 is YYDKDF (reference sequence). The CDR3 loop reads CATSRRAAWGTDTQYF. The CDR3 nucleotides read TGTGCCACCAGCAGAAGGGCTGCATGGGGTACAGATACGCAGTATTTT.

The V and J genes are TRBV20-1 and TRBJ2-1; tentatively, D is TRBD2 (6 bases). Trimming cost V 0 bases and J 4 bases, with 13 bases left between them. The CDR3 has 15 residues. Germline lookup yields CDR1 DFQATT and CDR2 SNEGSKA (reference sequence). The CDR3 nucleotides are TGCAGTGCTAGAGAAGCGGCTAGCGCGTACAATGAGCAGTTCTTC. Protein: CSAREAASAYNEQFF.

This clonotype was observed a handful of times. CDR3 protein: CASSLGAIIVYGYTF. CDR3 bases: TGTGCCAGCAGCCTCGGGGCGATTATCGTCTATGGCTACACCTTC. This chain connects TRBV5-6 to TRBJ1-2; D perhaps matches TRBD1 (5 bases). There are 15 residues in the CDR3. Trimming removed 4 bases from V and 4 bases from J, with 17 bases in between. From germline, CDR1 is SGHDT and CDR2 YYEEEE.

The V and J genes are TRBV30 and TRBJ2-7; TRBD1 aligns across 8 bases. The germline V gene encodes CDR1 GTSNPN and CDR2 SVGIG (reference sequence). This CDR3 is built from 13 residues. Trimming removed 3 bases from V and 5 bases from J; junction bases left unmatched: 6. CDR3: CAWRGRGQDEQYF. As DNA, the CDR3 is TGTGCCTGGAGAGGCAGGGGGCAGGACGAGCAGTACTTC.

The genes are TRBV7-6 and TRBJ2-1; 7 bases match TRBD2. Germline-derived CDR1 and CDR2 are SGHVS and FNYEAQ. After removal of 5 bases from V and 3 bases from J, the junction contained 10 bases not matched to a gene. The CDR3 runs to 16 residues. The CDR3 sequence is CASSTREGIGYNEQFF. The DNA of the CDR3 is TGTGCCAGCAGCACGAGGGAGGGAATCGGCTACAATGAGCAGTTCTTC.

The chain joins TRBV30 to TRBJ1-2; TRBD1 is a possible D gene (6 bases). Trimming stripped 4 bases from V and 4 bases from J, with 19 bases between. Germline V gene sequence: CDR1 GTSNPN, CDR2 SVGIG (reference sequence). There are 15 residues in the CDR3. CDR3 region: CAWKWGTSSSYGYTF. The CDR3 DNA follows: TGTGCCTGGAAATGGGGGACATCCTCCTCCTATGGCTACACCTTC.

The chain uses TRBV23-1 and TRBJ2-2; 11 bases agree with TRBD2. TRBV23-1 belongs to the ORF category, with a function that is uncertain. V lost 3 bases to trimming and J lost 4 bases; unmatched junction nucleotides: 4. CDR3 size: 16 residues. The chain's CDR3 is CASSQGTSGATGELFF. The CDR3 DNA follows: TGCGCCAGCAGTCAGGGGACTAGCGGAGCCACCGGGGAGCTGTTTTTT.

The chain recombines TRBV6-5 with TRBJ1-1, with D unresolved. The ends were cut back, 2 bases at V and 1 base at J, with 5 bases in the middle. The CDR3 loop spans 13 amino acids. Germline lookup yields CDR1 MNHEY and CDR2 SVGAGI. The CDR3 bases are TGTGCCAGCAGTTACGGGGAGAACACTGAAGCTTTCTTT. Protein product: CASSYGENTEAFF.

This clonotype has just one count. This rearrangement joins TRBV7-9 to TRBJ2-7, with 9 bases that match TRBD2. This CDR3 is built from 15 residues. Germline V gives CDR1 SEHNR, CDR2 FQNEAQ (reference sequence). Trimming cost V 5 bases and J 5 bases; bases outside gene matches: 10. The CDR3 region is CASSPRSGSYHEQYF. In DNA, the CDR3 is TGTGCCAGCAGCCCTCGTAGCGGGAGTTACCACGAGCAGTACTTC.

This chain uses TRBV7-2 with TRBJ2-7; TRBD2 matches 13 bases. The germline V gene has CDR1 SGHTA and CDR2 FQGNSA. The CDR3 covers 15 residues. The V segment lost 4 bases and the J segment 4 bases; nucleotides outside the gene matches: 4. CDR3 DNA: TGTGCCAGCAGCTCCCGGACTAGCGGGAGATACGAGCAGTACTTC. It is translated as CASSSRTSGRYEQYF. The complete variable domain, with remaining parts taken from reference TRBV7-2 and TRBJ2-7, reads GAGVSQSPSNKVTEKGKDVELRCDPISGHTALYWYRQSLGQGLEFLIYFQGNSAPDKSGLPSDRFSAERTGGSVSTLTIQRTQQEDSAVYLCASSSRTSGRYEQYFGPGTRLTVT.

Comments on this clonotype: A read error may produce the germline difference seen at one junction end. The chain employs TRBV30 and TRBJ2-7; perhaps TRBD2 as D (6 bases). Per the germline V gene, CDR1 is GTSNPN and CDR2 is SVGIG (reference sequence). The CDR3 totals 10 residues. CDR3 bases: TGTGCCTGGGGGACGGGGGAGCGGTACTTC. This translates into CAWGTGERYF. The full variable domain, in which reference TRBV30 and TRBJ2-7 provide the parts outside the CDR3, is SQTIHQWPATLVQPVGSPLSLECTVEGTSNPNLYWYRQAAGRGLQLLFYSVGIGQISSEVPQNLSASRPQDRQFILSSKKLLLSDSGFYLCAWGTGERYFGPGTRLTVT.

The V call is TRBV4-2, the J call TRBJ1-2; a weak D match, TRBD1 (5 bases). There are 14 residues in the CDR3. Trimming removed 4 bases from V and 0 bases from J, with 9 bases in between. From germline, CDR1 is LGHNA and CDR2 YNFKEQ. CDR3 DNA sequence: TGTGCCAGCAGCCTCGGGACCTCTAACTATGGCTACACCTTC. This translates into CASSLGTSNYGYTF.

The V gene is TRBV4-3, the J gene TRBJ1-2; no reliable D call. Germline V CDR1 and CDR2: LGHNA, YSLEER. The CDR3 has 16 residues. The ends were cut back, 0 bases at V and 3 bases at J, with 14 bases in the middle. CDR3 nucleotide sequence: TGCGCCAGCAGCCAAGATTACCGGGGAAAGGACTATGGCTACACCTTC. This encodes CASSQDYRGKDYGYTF.

The rearrangement joins TRBV29-1 to TRBJ2-7, with TRBD1 as a possible D gene (6 bases). V lost 4 bases to trimming and J lost 1 base, with 11 bases between them. CDR3 length: 13 residues. Germline V gene data show CDR1 as SQVTM and CDR2 as ANQGSEA. CDR3 coding DNA: TGCAGCGTTGTCTCAGGGGTATCCTACGAGCAGTACTTC. Its translation: CSVVSGVSYEQYF.

This chain uses TRBV12-3 or TRBV12-4 with TRBJ2-2, with TRBD2 matching 7 bases. J was trimmed by 3 bases and V by 3 bases; bases with no gene match: 4. The CDR3 contains 15 residues. For the CDR3, the DNA is TGTGCCAGCAGTTTTGGCGGGAGTTACACCGGGGAGCTGTTTTTT. Residues: CASSFGGSYTGELFF.

The CDR3 bases are TGTGCCTGGGCAGTAGACTCCTACAATGAGCAGTTCTTC. Its translation: CAWAVDSYNEQFF. This chain uses TRBV30 with TRBJ2-1; D remains ambiguous. Germline V lookup: CDR1 GTSNPN, CDR2 SVGIG (reference sequence). This CDR3 is 13 amino acids long. V was pared by 5 bases and J by 0 bases, with 8 bases between.

The rearrangement links TRBV7-9 to TRBJ2-1; D is perhaps TRBD1 or TRBD2 (5 bases each). Germline CDR1 and CDR2: SEHNR and FQNEAQ (reference sequence). V was clipped by 3 bases and J by 8 bases, with 17 bases between them. The CDR3 is made up of 15 amino acids. The DNA of the CDR3 is TGTGCCAGCAGCTTTTCGGGACGCCCGGCCCATGAGCAGTTCTTC. The encoded protein is CASSFSGRPAHEQFF.

The V gene is TRBV4-3, the J gene TRBJ2-7; 10 bases align to TRBD2. Germline CDR1 is LGHNA and CDR2 is YSLEER. CDR3 length: 15 residues. V gave up 4 bases and J gave up 6 bases; unmatched junction bases: 9. DNA of the CDR3: TGCGCCAGCAGCCTTCTGCTAGCGGGAGCTGCCGAGCAGTACTTC. Its protein product is CASSLLLAGAAEQYF.

The chain joins TRBV14 to TRBJ1-1; D is uncertain. CDR1 and CDR2 from the germline V gene are SGHDN and FVKESK. V was pared by 1 base and J by 3 bases, with 6 bases between. This CDR3 has 13 amino acids. In nucleotides, the CDR3 is TGTGCCAGCAGCCAAGGTCTAGACACTGAAGCTTTCTTT. It encodes CASSQGLDTEAFF.

This chain connects TRBV27 to TRBJ1-1; D gene ambiguous. V dropped 3 bases and J dropped 4 bases, with 12 bases sitting between them. The germline V gene encodes CDR1 MNHEY and CDR2 SMNVEV (reference sequence). The CDR3 spans 14 residues. This CDR3 is CASSFTPPGTEAFF. The CDR3 nucleotides read TGTGCCAGCAGTTTTACCCCCCCGGGCACTGAAGCTTTCTTT.

CDR3 amino acids: CSADSLGTDTQYF. The CDR3 bases are TGCAGTGCTGATAGCCTTGGCACAGATACGCAGTATTTT. J is TRBJ2-3 and V is TRBV20-1; D is unclear. The V gene's germline CDR1 is DFQATT and CDR2 SNEGSKA (reference sequence). The CDR3 is 13 amino acids. The V and J ends lost 5 bases and 1 base respectively, with 10 bases between them.

About this clonotype: The junction differs from germline at one of its ends, possibly a read error. The chain has TRBV29-1 and TRBJ2-3; D is undetermined. Germline V CDR1 and CDR2: SQVTM, ANQGSEA. This CDR3 is built from 15 residues. Written as DNA, the CDR3 is TGCAGCGTTGAAATAGTACAGTCTCGCACGGATACGCAGTATTTT. As protein: CSVEIVQSRTDTQYF.